The text below deals with one T cell receptor beta chain. Its antigen is currently unknown. With the read ending 3 residues before the CDR3 end, the germline J gene is used to fill in that end. These data originate in a study of T cells in women clearing cervical HPV infection. Study-wide findings and caveats: Controls had more TRBV6-7 (approximately 0.16%) than cases (roughly 0.11%). Each sample's T-cell count was unknown, possibly confounding richness. Timing of associations relative to infection is unclear; T-cell subsets were not isolated.

V lost 0 bases and J lost 4, with 6 bases in between. The CDR3 runs to 12 residues. CDR1 is DFQATT and CDR2 is SNEGSKA in the germline V gene (reference sequence). Only in-frame clones appear in the TCRdb table, and some are missing; sequencing was by immunoSEQ multiplex PCR. The listing records 22,000 or so clones. This clonotype was obtained from a woman between 18 and 69 years old with a cervical HPV16 infection that either progressed to CIN3+ or cleared (not recorded which). V gene TRBV20-1 combines with J gene TRBJ2-5; no definite D call. What was sequenced was blood buffy coat. The sequenced part of the CDR3 DNA is TGCAGTGCTAGAGATCGTCGAGAGACC. It codes for CSARDRRET. The complete CDR3 reads CSARDRRETQYF.